The sequence of this T cell receptor beta chain was determined in a study of spatial heterogeneity in lung cancer. Each molecule of TCR cDNA was tagged with one unique molecular identifier. TCRdb ran MiXCR on the 5' RACE reads and lists one entry per CDR3 protein. The table lists nearly 25,000 distinct CDR3 sequences, 8% to 10% of them singletons. The study, taken as a whole, reports: Among tumor T cells, estimated coverage was approximately 7% for alpha chains and approximately 13% for beta chains. The study found that expanded intratumoral alpha and beta TCR counts tracked tumor mutation counts.

This clonotype was found many times. Its antigen is not identified. CDR3 length: 16 amino acids. Trimming removed 0 bases at V and 10 bases at J, with 18 bases between. CDR1 and CDR2 (germline): SGHVS, FQNEAQ. Time point denoted: sample taken at primary tumor resection. Samples came from 72 TRACERx patients with untreated early-stage lung cancer. The sample here was lung tumor tissue, taken at surgery. This clonotype was sampled from a male donor with early-stage non-small cell lung cancer. The V and J genes are TRBV7-8 and TRBJ1-4; D is unresolved. DNA of the CDR3: TGTGCCAGCAGCTTAGCCAGCGGTAGGAGGGTAGGAAAACTGTTTTTT. Protein: CASSLASGRRVGKLFF.